This T cell receptor (beta chain) derives from a study of technical replicates of blood from several donors. Sequencing was performed with immunoSEQ multiplex PCR; in TCRdb, only in-frame clones are kept and a portion is missing. The data contain around 68,000 clones, about 97% of them seen just once; the ten biggest clones take up under 0.3%. Germline CDR1 LNHDA, CDR2 SQIVND (reference sequence). The ends were cut back, 3 bases at V and 4 bases at J, with 9 bases in the middle. The CDR3 totals 13 residues. Sample: T cells isolated from PBMCs. The rearrangement links TRBV19 to TRBJ1-2; TRBD1 might be the D (6 bases). This TCR was recovered from a human donor in good health. The DNA of the CDR3 is TGTGCCAGTAGTATCGGACAGAGCTATGGCTACACCTTC. Translating it yields CASSIGQSYGYTF. Based on the CDR3 plus reference TRBV19 and TRBJ1-2, the full variable domain is DGGITQSPKYLFRKEGQNVTLSCEQNLNHDAMYWYRQDPGQGLRLIYYSQIVNDFQKGDIAEGYSVSREKKESFPLTVTSAQKNPTAFYLCASSIGQSYGYTFGSGTRLTVV.